This T cell receptor (beta chain) emerged from a study of blood T cell repertoires in COVID-19. This clone was counted only a few times. This table comes from immunoSEQ multiplex PCR, and its TCRdb copy is limited to in-frame clones, with some not included. In the table there are some 140,000 clones, roughly four fifths of which are singletons. CDR1 SGHVT and CDR2 SQSDAQ come from the germline V gene. The CDR3 totals 23 residues. V was clipped by 2 bases and J by 1 base, with 36 bases between them. The clonotype was recovered from a man older than 75 with acute or convalescent COVID-19. The sequencing sample was made of peripheral blood. This sequence joins TRBV7-4 and TRBJ2-7; the D gene is possibly TRBD2 (6 bases). DNA of the CDR3: TGTGCCAGCAGCTTATGGTGGTGGGTGGGAGGAGGTCTAGGTTCTCCAAAGTCCTACGAGCAGTACTTC. Translated: CASSLWWWVGGGLGSPKSYEQYF.